Listed here is a single T cell receptor beta chain. Its antigen is not known. Libraries were prepared by immunoSEQ multiplex PCR; TCRdb keeps only in-frame clonotypes and omits some of them. The sample shows some 7,700 clones, roughly 75% of them seen only once. Surgery cases with the highest brain T cell transcript signatures were chosen for sequencing. Before surgery, patients took at least one anti-epileptic drug. This sample is drawn from a study of brain T cells in children with intractable seizures. The CDR3 spans 15 residues. Germline assignment: CDR1 SNHLY and CDR2 FYNNEI. The V and J ends lost 2 bases and 7 bases, in that order; junction bases with no gene match: 5. Study-level results: Among the top 50 brain clones were public and private clonotypes. Pre- and post-surgery blood differed in depth, so pre-surgery absences may be undersampling.

The sequencing used resected brain tissue, collected at surgery. V is TRBV2 and J is TRBJ2-1; 10 bases agree with TRBD2. The sequence was obtained from a boy in the first two years of life with tuberous sclerosis and intractable seizures. In DNA form, the CDR3 reads TGTGCCAGCAGTGAAAGCGGGAGGGCGGGAAATGAGCAGTTCTTC. This sequence encodes CASSESGRAGNEQFF.